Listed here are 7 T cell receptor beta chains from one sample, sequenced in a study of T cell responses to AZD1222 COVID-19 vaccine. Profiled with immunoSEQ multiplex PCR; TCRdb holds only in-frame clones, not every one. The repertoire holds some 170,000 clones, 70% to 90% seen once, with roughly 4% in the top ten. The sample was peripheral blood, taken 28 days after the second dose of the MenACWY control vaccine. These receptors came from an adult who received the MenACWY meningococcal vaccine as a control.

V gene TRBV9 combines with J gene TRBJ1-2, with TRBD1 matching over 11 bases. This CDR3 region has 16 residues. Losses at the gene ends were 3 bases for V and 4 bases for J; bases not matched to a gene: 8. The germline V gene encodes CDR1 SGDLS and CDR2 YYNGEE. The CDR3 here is CASSGGQGALVYGYTF. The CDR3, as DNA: TGTGCCAGCAGCGGAGGACAGGGGGCGCTGGTCTATGGCTACACCTTC.

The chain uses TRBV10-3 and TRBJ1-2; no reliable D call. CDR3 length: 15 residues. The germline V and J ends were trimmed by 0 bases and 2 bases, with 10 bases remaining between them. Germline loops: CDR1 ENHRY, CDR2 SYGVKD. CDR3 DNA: TGTGCCATCAGTGAGTCGGGTACTGACAACTATGGCTACACCTTC. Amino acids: CAISESGTDNYGYTF.

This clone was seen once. The CDR3 coding sequence is TGTGCCAGCAGGCCCGGGACAGACCCCTATGGCTACACCTTC. As protein: CASRPGTDPYGYTF. The V call is TRBV7-2, the J call TRBJ1-2, with TRBD1 matching over 7 bases. With V trimmed by 6 bases and J by 4 bases, 8 bases remained unmatched. The germline V gene encodes CDR1 SGHTA and CDR2 FQGNSA. The CDR3 contains 14 residues.

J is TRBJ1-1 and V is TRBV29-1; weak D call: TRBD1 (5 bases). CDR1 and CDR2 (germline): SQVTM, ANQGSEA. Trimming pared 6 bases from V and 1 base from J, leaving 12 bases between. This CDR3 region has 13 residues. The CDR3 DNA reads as TGCAGCGTGGTCCGAGGGGAGAACACTGAAGCTTTCTTT. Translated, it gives CSVVRGENTEAFF.

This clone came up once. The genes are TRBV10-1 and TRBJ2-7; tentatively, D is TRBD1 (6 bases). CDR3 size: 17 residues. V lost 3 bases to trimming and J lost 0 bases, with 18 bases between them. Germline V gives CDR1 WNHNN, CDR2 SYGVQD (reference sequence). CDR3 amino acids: CASSENPQGIASYEQYF. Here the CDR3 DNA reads TGCGCCAGCAGTGAAAACCCACAGGGAATCGCCTCCTACGAGCAGTACTTC.

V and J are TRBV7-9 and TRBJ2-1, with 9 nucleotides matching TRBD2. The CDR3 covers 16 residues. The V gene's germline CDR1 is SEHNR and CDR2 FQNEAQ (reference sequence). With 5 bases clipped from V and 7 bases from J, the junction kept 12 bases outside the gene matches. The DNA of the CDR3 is TGTGCCAGCAGCCGCCTCGGCGGGAGGGCCCAGAATGAGCAGTTCTTC. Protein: CASSRLGGRAQNEQFF.

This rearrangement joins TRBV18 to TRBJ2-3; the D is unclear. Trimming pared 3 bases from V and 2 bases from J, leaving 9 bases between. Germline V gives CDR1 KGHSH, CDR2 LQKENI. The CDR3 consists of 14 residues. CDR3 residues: CASSPLGDTDTQYF. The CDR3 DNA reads TGTGCCAGCTCACCCCTCGGAGACACAGATACGCAGTATTTT.